This TCR beta chain was sequenced in a study of cytomegalovirus exposure and HLA in healthy donors. Findings and limits, study-wide: As a later analysis showed, several of the most significant clusters appeared to be linked to common viral pathogens. Reportedly, diagnosis of cytomegalovirus status by the classifier showed high specificity and sensitivity. Analysis performed later showed TCR beta chains linked to HLA being more clonally expanded than equally common others. Presence/absence analyses treated sequencing depth as roughly uniform across donors.

PCR employed 60 Vbeta and 13 Jbeta primers. TCRdb keeps only in-frame clones here, not all; method: immunoSEQ multiplex PCR. The sample has around 130,000 clones; approximately 85% are singletons. As regards this clone: Its antigen remains unknown.

CDR3 length: 16 residues. Germline CDR1 reads MNHEY; CDR2 reads SVGAGI. Losses at the gene ends were 0 bases for V and 5 bases for J; bases not matched to a gene: 4. This TCR derives from a woman aged 25 to 45 in good health and CMV-seropositive. The gene calls are TRBV6-5 and TRBJ2-1; 10 bases map to TRBD2. The sample comprised PBMCs. The CDR3 DNA follows: TGTGCCAGCAGTTACTCCTCCGGGACTAGCGACAATGAGCAGTTCTTC. It encodes CASSYSSGTSDNEQFF.